The rows below give T cell receptor beta chains drawn from one sample of a study of T cell changes during pregnancy in multiple sclerosis. Some clones are missing from TCRdb's copy, which holds only in-frame ones; the method was immunoSEQ multiplex PCR. The sample includes about 50,000 clones, roughly nine tenths of them seen just once. Sequences were derived from CD4+ T cells from peripheral blood mononuclear cells, sampled before pregnancy. These receptors all come from a female donor with multiple sclerosis, enrolled in a pregnancy study. CDR3s include the opening cysteine and the closing phenylalanine or tryptophan.

TRBV7-9	TRBJ2-1	CASSLGQGLFF
TRBV18	TRBJ1-1	CASSPRDRELNTEAFF
TRBV5-4	TRBJ2-3	CASSLVLGQGTDTQYF
TRBV28	TRBJ1-1	CASLKGGALRTEAFF
TRBV6-5	TRBJ2-2	CASSYRQPNTGELFF
TRBV28	TRBJ2-1	CASRGSGTGSLEQFF
TRBV4-2	TRBJ2-2	CASSSRGTGHTGELFF
TRBV19	TRBJ2-5	CASRSFRQETQYF
TRBV6-5	TRBJ2-7	CASVDRARGSYEQYF
TRBV27	TRBJ1-5	CASSLTGEWGNQPQHF
TRBV6-6	TRBJ1-1	CASTLTGTSTEAFF
TRBV27	TRBJ1-1	CASTASPAYHTEAFF
TRBV5-1	TRBJ2-2	CASSPGLITNTGELFF
TRBV7-9	TRBJ2-7	CASSDRVSYEQYF
TRBV29-1	TRBJ2-1	CSVRGTSNEQFF
TRBV14	TRBJ2-7	CASSQSRLVDSEQYF
TRBV27	TRBJ1-1	CASSPQGNTEAFF
TRBV7-2	TRBJ2-5	CASSFSGPGETQYF
TRBV7-8	TRBJ2-3	CASSGQAGLSTDTQYF
TRBV7-2	TRBJ1-3	CASSPQTMSSSGNTIYF
TRBV28	TRBJ1-5	CASSTGGEGNQPQHF
TRBV25-1	TRBJ2-7	CASSGPRGAYEQYF
TRBV4-3	TRBJ2-1	CASSQDPLRLIGNDNEQFF
TRBV19	TRBJ1-5	CASSILGRGQPQHF
TRBV4-1	TRBJ2-3	CASSQDYRTPGNPSTDTQYF
TRBV19	TRBJ2-7	CASSISGRVYEQYF
TRBV5-4	TRBJ2-1	CASSLETGGPKNNEQFF
TRBV27	TRBJ2-7	CASSPSTGFEQYF
TRBV9	TRBJ2-2	CASSPIPPPGGELFF
TRBV11-1	TRBJ2-5	CASSHRETQYF
TRBV5-1	TRBJ1-4	CASSSRPTTSNEKLFF
TRBV5-6	TRBJ2-7	CASLLTGQGYEQYF
TRBV28	TRBJ1-2	CASSSPRTGIRYTF
TRBV7-8	TRBJ1-3	CASSLRPGSGNTIYF
TRBV28	TRBJ2-5	CASSLSGGPSQETQYF
TRBV25-1	TRBJ1-1	CASSKRPGTSGTEAFF
TRBV11-3	TRBJ2-1	CASSLGGSNEQFF
TRBV5-8	TRBJ2-7	CASSLPGTTPYEQYF
TRBV27	TRBJ2-3	CASQTGGRVTDTQYF
TRBV28	TRBJ1-5	CASSARQGVGSNQPQHF
TRBV7-9	TRBJ2-2	CASSLFTGLNTGELFF
TRBV6-5	TRBJ2-1	CASSYSGDRENEQFF
TRBV7-2	TRBJ2-1	CASSLASTSRRTLNEQFF
TRBV2	TRBJ1-2	CASSEAGRNSMGYTF
TRBV2	TRBJ1-1	CASSETRNTEAFF
TRBV10-2	TRBJ1-5	CASRGQAEDSNQPQHF
TRBV15	TRBJ1-4	CATSPGNSATNEKLFF
TRBV27	TRBJ2-7	CASSPRQTAHEQYF
TRBV5-4	TRBJ1-1	CASSPELARGRNTEAFF
TRBV6-5	TRBJ1-2	CASSGGSAVQDGYTF
TRBV5-1	TRBJ2-3	CASSRGSDTQYF
TRBV13	TRBJ2-6	CASSSEAFLSGANVLTF
TRBV5-1	TRBJ2-3	CASSSQPSGKFTDTQYF